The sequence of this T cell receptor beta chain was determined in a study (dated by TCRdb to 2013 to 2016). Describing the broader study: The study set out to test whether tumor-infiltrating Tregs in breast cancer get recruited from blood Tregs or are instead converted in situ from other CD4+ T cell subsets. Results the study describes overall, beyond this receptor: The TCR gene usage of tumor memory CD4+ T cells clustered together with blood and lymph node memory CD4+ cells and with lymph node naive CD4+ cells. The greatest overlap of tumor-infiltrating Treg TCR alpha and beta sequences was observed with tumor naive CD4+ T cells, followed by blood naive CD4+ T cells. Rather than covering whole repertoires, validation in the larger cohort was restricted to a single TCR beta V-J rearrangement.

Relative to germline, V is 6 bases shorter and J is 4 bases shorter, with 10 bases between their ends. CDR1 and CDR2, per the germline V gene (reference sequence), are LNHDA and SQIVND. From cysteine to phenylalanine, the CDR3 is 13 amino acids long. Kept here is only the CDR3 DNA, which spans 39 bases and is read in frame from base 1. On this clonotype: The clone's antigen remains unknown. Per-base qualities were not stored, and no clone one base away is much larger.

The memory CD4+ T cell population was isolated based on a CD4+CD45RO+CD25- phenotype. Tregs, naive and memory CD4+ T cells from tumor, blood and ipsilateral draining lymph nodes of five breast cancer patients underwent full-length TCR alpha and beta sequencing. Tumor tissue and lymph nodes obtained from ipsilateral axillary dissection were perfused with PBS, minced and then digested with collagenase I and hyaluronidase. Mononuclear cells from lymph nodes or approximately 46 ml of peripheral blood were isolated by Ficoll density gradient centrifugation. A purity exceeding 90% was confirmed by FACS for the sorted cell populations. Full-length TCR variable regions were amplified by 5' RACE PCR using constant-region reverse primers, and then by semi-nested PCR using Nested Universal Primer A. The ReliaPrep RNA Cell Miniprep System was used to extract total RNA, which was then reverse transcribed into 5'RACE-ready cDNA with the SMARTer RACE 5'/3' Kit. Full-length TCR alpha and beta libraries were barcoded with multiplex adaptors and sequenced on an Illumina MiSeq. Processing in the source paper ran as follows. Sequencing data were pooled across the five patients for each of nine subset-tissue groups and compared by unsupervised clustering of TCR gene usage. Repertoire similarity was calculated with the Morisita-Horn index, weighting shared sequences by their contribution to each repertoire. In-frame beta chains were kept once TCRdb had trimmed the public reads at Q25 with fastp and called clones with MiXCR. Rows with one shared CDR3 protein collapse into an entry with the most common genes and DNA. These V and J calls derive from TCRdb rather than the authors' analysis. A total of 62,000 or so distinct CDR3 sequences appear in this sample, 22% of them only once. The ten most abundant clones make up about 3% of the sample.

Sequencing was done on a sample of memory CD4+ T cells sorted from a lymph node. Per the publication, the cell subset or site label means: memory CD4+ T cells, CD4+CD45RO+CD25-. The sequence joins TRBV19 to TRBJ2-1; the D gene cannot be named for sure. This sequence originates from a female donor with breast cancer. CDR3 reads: CASRDGLYNEQFF. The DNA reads TGTGCCAGTAGGGACGGTCTGTACAATGAGCAGTTCTTC.